This T cell receptor (beta chain) was identified during a study of blood T cells in healthy people across ages. The CDR3 has 14 residues. Trimming stripped 5 bases from V and 4 bases from J, with 14 bases between. Germline CDR1 SEHNR, CDR2 FQNEAQ (reference sequence). It was with a sample-barcoded 5' primer and a J-beta primer mix that a second PCR of roughly 7 to 12 cycles was run. One entry per CDR3 protein, called by TCRdb with MiXCR from the 5' RACE reads. The sample yields approximately 770,000 distinct CDR3 sequences, 55% to 70% seen once. Sequencing was done on a sample of blood. The rearrangement uses TRBV7-9 and TRBJ2-5; tentative D call: TRBD2 (6 bases). This clonotype originated in a man aged 30-40 years in good health. The CDR3 spells CASSVPGLGETQYF. In nucleotides, the CDR3 is TGTGCCAGCAGCGTCCCGGGACTCGGAGAGACCCAGTACTTC.